Listed below are T cell receptor beta chains from one sample, sequenced in a study of blood T cell repertoires in COVID-19. Profiling relied on immunoSEQ multiplex PCR, and the TCRdb table lists in-frame clones only, not all of them. The profile shows about 280,000 clones, approximately 88% of them singletons. The sequenced sample consisted of PBMCs or T cells enriched from blood (not recorded which). The receptors here all came from a woman in her 30s who had recovered from COVID-19. The CDR3 runs from the conserved cysteine through the conserved F or W. D genes are given only for firm matches. The size of a clone is reported for some rows only, either as once, few or many, or as a class for expanded clones.

- | TRBJ2-7 | - | TRBV28 | CASSSGLPTYEQYF | TGTGCCAGCAGTTCGGGACTGCCCACCTACGAGCAGTACTTC
- | TRBJ2-5 | TRBD1 | TRBV19 | CASSYRGQGQETQYF | TGTGCCAGTAGTTATAGGGGACAGGGGCAAGAGACCCAGTACTTC
- | TRBJ1-2 | - | TRBV5-1 | CASSLGRGSYGYTF | TGCGCCAGCAGCTTGGGGCGGGGCTCCTATGGCTACACCTTC
- | TRBJ1-4 | TRBD1 | TRBV10-3 | CAISEAGQENNEKLFF | TGTGCCATCAGTGAGGCGGGACAGGAAAATAATGAAAAACTGTTTTTT
- | TRBJ2-7 | - | TRBV18 | CASSPRMQANSYEQYF | TGTGCCAGCTCACCACGGATGCAGGCCAACTCCTACGAGCAGTACTTC
- | TRBJ1-6 | TRBD1 | TRBV10-3 | CAISETRDSYSYNSPLHF | TGTGCCATCAGTGAGACCCGGGACAGCTACTCCTATAATTCACCCCTCCACTTT
- | TRBJ2-3 | TRBD2 | TRBV28 | CASRVSSGGLNTDTQYF | TGTGCCAGCAGGGTGTCTAGCGGAGGCCTGAACACAGATACGCAGTATTTT
- | TRBJ1-2 | TRBD1 | TRBV28 | CASREAGTGERYGYTF | TGTGCCAGCAGGGAAGCCGGGACAGGGGAACGCTATGGCTACACCTTC
- | TRBJ2-2 | TRBD1 | TRBV5-1 | CASSANTGVIPLNTGELFF | TGCGCCAGCAGCGCAAATACAGGGGTGATTCCTCTTAACACCGGGGAGCTGTTTTTT
- | TRBJ2-1 | - | TRBV10-3 | CAISESENRASSEQFF | TGTGCCATCAGTGAGTCTGAGAACAGGGCTTCCAGTGAGCAGTTCTTC
- | TRBJ2-7 | - | TRBV6-6 | CASTQGGQQSYEQYF | TGTGCCAGCACCCAGGGGGGACAGCAGTCCTACGAGCAGTACTTC
- | TRBJ1-2 | - | TRBV30 | CAWSPGGANYGYTF | TGTGCCTGGAGCCCTGGAGGGGCTAACTATGGCTACACCTTC
- | TRBJ2-1 | TRBD1 | TRBV11-1 | CASEARGYEQFF | TGTGCCAGCGAGGCCAGGGGGTATGAGCAGTTCTTC
- | TRBJ2-5 | - | TRBV7-3 | CASSLNPAGETQYF | TGTGCCAGCAGCTTAAATCCGGCGGGAGAGACCCAGTACTTC
- | TRBJ1-5 | - | TRBV5-1 | CASSLSAGKDQPQHF | TGCGCCAGCAGCTTATCGGCAGGGAAGGATCAGCCCCAGCATTTT
- | TRBJ2-7 | TRBD2 | TRBV7-2 | CASSATQGLAGHEQYF | TGTGCCAGCAGCGCGACACAGGGACTAGCGGGCCACGAGCAGTACTTC
- | TRBJ1-2 | - | TRBV28 | CASSFTSRDTNYGYTF | TGTGCCAGCAGTTTTACTTCTCGGGACACCAACTATGGCTACACCTTC
- | TRBJ1-2 | TRBD1 | TRBV27 | CASRLTGSLNYGYTF | TGTGCCAGCAGGCTGACAGGGTCACTTAACTATGGCTACACCTTC
- | TRBJ1-6 | - | TRBV5-1 | CASSKTGGQGYSPLHF | TGCGCCAGCAGCAAAACCGGGGGGCAGGGTTACTCACCCCTCCACTTT
- | TRBJ1-2 | - | TRBV15 | CATSRGLAGYGYTF | TGTGCCACCAGCAGAGGGTTAGCGGGGTATGGCTACACCTTC
- | TRBJ1-2 | - | TRBV5-1 | CASSLTGSYGYTF | TGCGCCAGCAGCTTGACAGGAAGCTATGGCTACACCTTC
- | TRBJ1-1 | - | TRBV28 | CASSLRQPEAFF | TGTGCCAGCAGTCTCCGACAGCCAGAAGCTTTCTTT
once | TRBJ2-1 | - | TRBV10-2 | CASSESGVLRGLNEQFF | TGCGCCAGCAGTGAGTCCGGAGTGTTGCGGGGGCTCAATGAGCAGTTCTTC
- | TRBJ2-7 | TRBD1 | TRBV7-2 | CASSLAEGARSYEQYF | TGTGCCAGCAGCTTAGCCGAGGGGGCGCGGTCCTACGAGCAGTACTTC
- | TRBJ1-2 | - | TRBV11-3 | CASSLGGKGGYTF | TGTGCCAGCAGCTTGGGGGGGAAGGGTGGCTACACCTTC
- | TRBJ1-2 | TRBD1 | TRBV5-1 | CASSHPGQSLRGYTF | TGCGCCAGCAGCCATCCGGGACAGAGCCTAAGAGGCTACACCTTC
- | TRBJ1-6 | TRBD1 | TRBV7-9 | CASSLMGLTGADSPLHF | TGTGCCAGCAGCTTAATGGGTTTGACAGGGGCAGATTCACCCCTCCACTTT
- | TRBJ2-2 | - | TRBV5-1 | CASSLPTGTRNTGELFF | TGCGCCAGCAGCTTACCTACCGGGACAAGGAACACCGGGGAGCTGTTTTTT
- | TRBJ1-2 | - | TRBV27 | CATWPGRNYGYTF | TGTGCCACCTGGCCAGGGCGGAACTATGGCTACACCTTC
- | TRBJ2-5 | - | TRBV29-1 | CSVELTGSKTQYF | TGCAGCGTTGAACTGACAGGTAGTAAGACCCAGTACTTC
- | TRBJ1-2 | TRBD1 | TRBV19 | CASSQGAHDGYTF | TGTGCCAGTAGTCAGGGGGCGCATGATGGCTACACCTTC
- | TRBJ1-1 | TRBD1 | TRBV4-1 | CASSQRGQLSNTEAFF | TGCGCCAGCAGCCAGAGGGGACAGTTATCGAACACTGAAGCTTTCTTT
once | TRBJ1-1 | - | TRBV11-3 | CASRRGTEAFF | TGTGCCAGCAGAAGGGGTACTGAAGCTTTCTTT
- | TRBJ1-2 | - | TRBV27 | CASRPNWEEDGYTF | TGTGCCAGCAGACCTAACTGGGAGGAGGATGGCTACACCTTC
few | TRBJ1-5 | TRBD1 | TRBV27 | CAGQVMDQPQHF | TGTGCGGGACAGGTAATGGATCAGCCCCAGCATTTT
- | TRBJ2-1 | - | TRBV19 | CASSIIQSTYNEQFF | TGTGCCAGTAGTATTATACAGAGTACCTACAATGAGCAGTTCTTC
- | TRBJ2-6 | - | TRBV21-1 | CASSKVNGSGANVLTF | TGTGCCAGCAGCAAAGTGAACGGCTCTGGGGCCAACGTCCTGACTTTC
- | TRBJ2-3 | TRBD1 | TRBV18 | CASSPVGTGGAGDTQYF | TGTGCCAGCTCACCTGTAGGGACAGGGGGCGCAGGGGATACGCAGTATTTT
- | TRBJ1-4 | - | TRBV18 | CASSPAGEKLFF | TGTGCCAGCTCACCCGCGGGTGAAAAACTGTTTTTT
- | TRBJ2-1 | - | TRBV11-3 | CASRGSGYNEQFF | TGTGCCAGCAGAGGGAGCGGCTACAATGAGCAGTTCTTC
- | TRBJ2-1 | - | TRBV19 | CASHSGRSYNEQFF | TGTGCCAGTCATTCGGGTAGGTCCTACAATGAGCAGTTCTTC
- | TRBJ1-1 | TRBD1 | TRBV18 | CASSPRQGQGEAFF | TGTGCCAGCTCACCGCGACAGGGTCAGGGCGAAGCTTTCTTT
- | TRBJ2-1 | TRBD1 | TRBV11-2 | CASSQAKGTAYNEQFF | TGTGCCAGCAGCCAGGCCAAGGGGACAGCGTACAATGAGCAGTTCTTC
- | TRBJ2-1 | - | TRBV6-2/TRBV6-3 | CASSYEVPSGTYNEQFF | TGTGCCAGCAGTTATGAGGTCCCCTCGGGAACCTACAATGAGCAGTTCTTC
- | TRBJ2-2 | - | TRBV29-1 | CSVGARPTGELFF | TGCAGCGTTGGGGCCCGGCCCACCGGGGAGCTGTTTTTT
- | TRBJ2-7 | - | TRBV7-3 | CASSLMGPGATVEQYF | TGTGCCAGCAGCTTAATGGGGCCAGGGGCAACCGTGGAGCAGTACTTC
- | TRBJ2-3 | - | TRBV5-6 | CASSGDGGFSTDTQYF | TGTGCCAGCAGCGGGGACGGGGGATTTAGCACAGATACGCAGTATTTT